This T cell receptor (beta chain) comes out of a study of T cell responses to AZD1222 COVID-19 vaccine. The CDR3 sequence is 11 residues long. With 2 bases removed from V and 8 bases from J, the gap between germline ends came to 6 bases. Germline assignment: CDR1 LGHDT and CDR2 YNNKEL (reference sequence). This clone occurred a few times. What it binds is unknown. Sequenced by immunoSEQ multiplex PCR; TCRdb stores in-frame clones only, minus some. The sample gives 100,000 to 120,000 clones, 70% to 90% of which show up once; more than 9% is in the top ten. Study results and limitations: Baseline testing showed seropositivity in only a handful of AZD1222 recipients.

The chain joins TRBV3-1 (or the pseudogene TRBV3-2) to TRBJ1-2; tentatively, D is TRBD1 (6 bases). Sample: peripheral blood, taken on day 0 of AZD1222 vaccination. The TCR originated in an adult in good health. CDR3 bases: TGTGCCAGCAGCCAACAGGGGGGCTACACCTTC. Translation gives CASSQQGGYTF.